The 5 T cell receptor beta chains given below trace back to one sample, sequenced in a study of blood T cell repertoires in COVID-19. Clones were read by immunoSEQ multiplex PCR, and TCRdb kept only the in-frame ones, dropping some. This table holds hundreds of thousands of clones, approximately 89% found once. The sequencing sample was made of peripheral blood. Source of these receptors: a young woman with COVID-19, enrolled during active disease.

The chain joins TRBV19 to TRBJ2-1; TRBD2 matches at 11 bases. The CDR3 runs to 16 residues. Germline-derived CDR1 and CDR2 are LNHDA and SQIVND (reference sequence). V gave up 1 base and J gave up 12 bases; unmatched junction bases: 11. CDR3 amino acids: CASSIVSTSGISGQFF. CDR3 bases: TGTGCCAGTAGTATAGTCTCGACTAGCGGGATTTCGGGGCAGTTCTTC.

V and J are TRBV18 and TRBJ1-4; 8 positions agree with TRBD1. V was clipped by 5 bases and J by 4 bases; unmatched bases: 3. The CDR3 consists of 14 residues. Germline CDR1 is KGHSH and CDR2 is LQKENI. CDR3 in DNA: TGTGCCAGCTCAGGGGGACAGGATAATGAAAAACTGTTTTTT. Amino acids: CASSGGQDNEKLFF.

J is TRBJ2-1 and V is TRBV2; possible D gene TRBD1, 8 bases. Trimming pared 3 bases from V and 5 bases from J, leaving 14 bases between. This CDR3 comprises 15 residues. CDR1 is SNHLY, CDR2 FYNNEI, per germline. The CDR3: CASSDYRGRDNEQFF. The CDR3, as DNA: TGTGCCAGCAGTGACTACAGGGGGAGGGACAATGAGCAGTTCTTC.

This chain links TRBV11-3 with TRBJ2-7, with 7 bases matching TRBD1. After removal of 5 bases from V and 4 bases from J, the junction contained 8 bases not matched to a gene. Germline V gene lookup returns CDR1 SGHNT and CDR2 YENEEA. The CDR3 contains 14 residues. Here the CDR3 reads CASSTWTGRYEQYV. DNA for the CDR3: TGTGCCAGCAGCACCTGGACAGGACGATACGAGCAGTACGTC.

The rearrangement joins TRBV11-2 to TRBJ2-7, with 12 nucleotides matching TRBD1. V lost 5 bases to trimming and J lost 6 bases; unmatched junction nucleotides: 8. The CDR3 spans 15 residues. Germline CDR1 and CDR2: SGHAT and FQNNGV. The CDR3 nucleotides are TGTGCCAGCAGCGAAATGGGGACAGGGGGCGGCGAGCAGTACTTC. Translating it yields CASSEMGTGGGEQYF.